This T cell receptor (beta chain) appears in the sequencing data of a study of response to subunit inactivated influenza vaccine (dated by TCRdb to the late 2010s). For the study in its entirety: Deep quantitative T cell receptor repertoire profiling was used in the study to track responses to a trivalent subunit inactivated influenza vaccine. What the research found in general, with its limitations: The authors proposed that each seasonal influenza vaccination may bring in only a limited number of new T cells.

CDR1 and CDR2 (ENHRY, SYGVKD) derive from the germline V gene. V is cut by 6 bases and J by 1 base, and the space between the germline ends is 25 bases. Measured from the cysteine to the phenylalanine, the CDR3 is 18 residues long. The DNA shown is the 54-base CDR3, in frame from base 1. Library generation was performed with RT-PCR. Sequenced using an Illumina HiSeq 2500. TCRdb itself trimmed the public reads at Q25 with fastp, ran MiXCR and retained productive beta chains. Rows with one shared CDR3 protein collapse into an entry with the most common genes and DNA. For this sample the table gives about 780,000 distinct CDR3 sequences, of which less than 20% were detected only once. About a tenth of the sample belongs to the ten largest clones. A remark on this clonotype: What antigen it recognizes has not been identified. Base qualities are not recorded, but no much larger clone differs from it by a single base.

The chain couples TRBV10-3 to TRBJ2-7, and the D gene may be TRBD1, 5 bases matching. The starting material was PBMCs from blood, obtained 4 to 6 days after vaccination. The source is a man aged 50 or older who received an inactivated influenza vaccine. Donor details come from another sample of the same person, matched by shared clones. CDR3 region: CAIRNPDRPLDVSYEQYF. The bases are TGTGCCATCAGGAACCCCGACAGACCACTGGACGTTTCCTACGAGCAGTACTTC.